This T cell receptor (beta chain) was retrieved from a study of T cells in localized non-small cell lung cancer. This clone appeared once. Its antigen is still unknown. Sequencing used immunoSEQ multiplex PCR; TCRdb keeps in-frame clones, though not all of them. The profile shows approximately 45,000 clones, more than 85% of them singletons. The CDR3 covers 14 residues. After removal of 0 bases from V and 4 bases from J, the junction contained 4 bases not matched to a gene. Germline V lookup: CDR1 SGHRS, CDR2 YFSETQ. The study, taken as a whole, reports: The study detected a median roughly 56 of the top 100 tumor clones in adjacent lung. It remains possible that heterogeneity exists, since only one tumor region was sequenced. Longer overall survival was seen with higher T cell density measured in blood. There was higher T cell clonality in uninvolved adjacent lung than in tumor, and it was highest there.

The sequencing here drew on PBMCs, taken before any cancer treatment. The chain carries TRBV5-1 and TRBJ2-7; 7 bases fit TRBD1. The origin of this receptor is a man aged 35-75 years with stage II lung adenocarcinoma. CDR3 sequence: CASSLETGLYEQYF. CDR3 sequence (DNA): TGCGCCAGCAGCTTGGAGACAGGGCTTTACGAGCAGTACTTC. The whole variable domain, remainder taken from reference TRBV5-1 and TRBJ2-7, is KAGVTQTPRYLIKTRGQQVTLSCSPISGHRSVSWYQQTPGQGLQFLFEYFSETQRNKGNFPGRFSGRQFSNSRSEMNVSTLELGDSALYLCASSLETGLYEQYFGPGTRLTVT.